Sequencing of this T cell receptor (beta chain) was carried out in a study of blood T cell repertoires in COVID-19. The table came from immunoSEQ multiplex PCR; TCRdb's copy has only in-frame clones and leaves some out. Among approximately 220,000 clones, about 86% were seen once, and the ten largest hold approximately 1.4%. The CDR3 is 15 amino acids. Trimming stripped 0 bases from V and 8 bases from J, with 14 bases between. Germline CDR1 reads SGHDN; CDR2 reads FVKESK. This clone was detected a few times. Residents of approximately 25 US areas, aged about 18 to 95 years, made up the participants. Sequenced input: PBMCs or T cells enriched from blood (not recorded which). The J gene is TRBJ2-1, the V gene TRBV14; possible D gene TRBD1, 6 bases. This clonotype was sampled from a woman aged 40 to 50 with acute COVID-19. This CDR3 reads CASSQDWGRLHEQFF. For the CDR3, the DNA is TGTGCCAGCAGCCAAGATTGGGGGCGGTTGCATGAGCAGTTCTTC.